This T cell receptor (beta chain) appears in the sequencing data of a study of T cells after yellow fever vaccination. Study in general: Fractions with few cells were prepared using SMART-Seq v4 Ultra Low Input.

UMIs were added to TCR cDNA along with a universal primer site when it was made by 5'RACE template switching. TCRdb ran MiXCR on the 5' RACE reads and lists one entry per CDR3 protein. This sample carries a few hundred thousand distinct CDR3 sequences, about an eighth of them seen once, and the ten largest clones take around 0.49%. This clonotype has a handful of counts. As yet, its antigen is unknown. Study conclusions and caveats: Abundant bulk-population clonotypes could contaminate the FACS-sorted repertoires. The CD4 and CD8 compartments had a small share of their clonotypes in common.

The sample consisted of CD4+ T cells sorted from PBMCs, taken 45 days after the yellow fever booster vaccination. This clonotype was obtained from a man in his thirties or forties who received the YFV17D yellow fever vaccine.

The CDR3 loop reads CASSLGSGRSTGELFF. The CDR3 DNA reads as TGTGCCAGCAGTTTAGGTAGCGGGAGATCCACCGGGGAGCTGTTTTTT. The chain uses TRBV12-3 or TRBV12-4 and TRBJ2-2; TRBD2 matches 9 bases. The CDR3 spans 16 residues. Losses at the gene ends were 1 base for V and 4 bases for J; bases not matched to a gene: 4.